These 26 T cell receptor beta chains came from one sample sequenced in a study of cytomegalovirus exposure and HLA in healthy donors. This PCR relied on a set of 60 Vbeta primers and 13 Jbeta primers. Using immunoSEQ multiplex PCR, the repertoire was profiled, and TCRdb retains in-frame clones only, with some absent. The data hold some 200,000 clones, with 60% to 80% observed a single time. The specimen was PBMCs. The receptors were gathered from a female donor in good health and CMV-seronegative.

V usage is TRBV7-6 and J usage is TRBJ1-5, with D perhaps matching TRBD1 (5 bases). The CDR3 covers 15 residues. Between the trimmed V and J ends, which lost 0 bases and 5 bases, there was a span of 11 bases. CDR1 and CDR2 (germline): SGHVS, FNYEAQ. The CDR3 DNA reads TGTGCCAGCAGCTTAGCGTGGGGCAAGGATCAGCCCCAGCATTTT. Protein: CASSLAWGKDQPQHF.

This chain links TRBV6-5 with TRBJ1-2; 8 nucleotides match TRBD1. This CDR3 spans 14 amino acids. Germline CDR1 reads MNHEY; CDR2 reads SVGAGI. V lost 6 bases, J lost 2 bases, and 5 bases stayed unmatched. CDR3 sequence reads: CASRDRGTNYGYTF. CDR3 in DNA: TGTGCCAGCAGAGACAGGGGAACGAACTATGGCTACACCTTC.

This chain links TRBV6-5 with TRBJ1-1; 7 bases are a match to TRBD1. CDR1 is MNHEY and CDR2 is SVGAGI in the germline V gene. With 0 bases clipped from V and 3 bases from J, the junction kept 4 bases outside the gene matches. The CDR3 has 15 amino acids. CDR3 sequence reads: CASSYSTGYDTEAFF. The CDR3, as DNA: TGTGCCAGCAGTTACTCGACAGGGTATGACACTGAAGCTTTCTTT.

Only a few counts were recorded for this clone. The chain carries TRBV4-1 and TRBJ2-5, with D perhaps TRBD1 (5 bases). Per germline, CDR1 MGHRA and CDR2 YSYEKL. Trimming took off 1 base at V and 1 base at J, with 7 bases between the two ends. The CDR3 totals 14 residues. The CDR3 coding sequence is TGCGCCAGCAGCCAAGGACAGCTCCAAGAGACCCAGTACTTC. Protein product: CASSQGQLQETQYF.

This clone turned up a few times. The chain recombines TRBV30 with TRBJ1-1; D unresolved. Germline CDR1 and CDR2: GTSNPN and SVGIG (reference sequence). V was cut by 5 bases and J by 4 bases, with 17 bases left in between. The CDR3 is 14 residues long. The CDR3 sequence: CAWDPGRAVTEAFF. The CDR3 coding sequence is TGTGCCTGGGACCCCGGGCGGGCGGTCACTGAAGCTTTCTTT.

The table lists this clone with a count of one. The chain has TRBV27 and TRBJ2-4, with 9 bases that match TRBD1. CDR1 is MNHEY, CDR2 SMNVEV, per germline (reference sequence). The CDR3 runs to 13 residues. V lost 6 bases and J lost 9; bases outside the gene matches: 6. The CDR3 is CASSGQGNLIQYF. The CDR3 coding sequence is TGTGCCAGCAGCGGACAGGGGAACCTCATTCAGTACTTC.

This clone was seen only once. CDR3 protein: CASTKSSGNYGYTF. The CDR3 DNA sequence: TGCGCCAGCACCAAAAGTTCGGGGAACTATGGCTACACCTTC. The rearrangement links TRBV5-1 to TRBJ1-2; D is undetermined. Per germline, CDR1 SGHRS and CDR2 YFSETQ. Trimming cost V 6 bases and J 2 bases, with 14 bases left between them. This CDR3 is 14 amino acids long.

This chain connects TRBV7-6 to TRBJ2-1; 11 nucleotides agree with TRBD2. Per germline, CDR1 SGHVS and CDR2 FNYEAQ. The J segment lost 8 bases and the V segment lost 7 bases, leaving 7 bases of the junction unmatched. The CDR3 consists of 14 residues. Written as DNA, the CDR3 is TGTGCCAGCACCCCGACTAGCGGGAACCATGAGCAGTTCTTC. Its translation is CASTPTSGNHEQFF.

This chain uses TRBV19 with TRBJ1-2; 7 nucleotides line up with TRBD1. Trimming cost V 7 bases and J 5 bases; bases outside gene matches: 16. The CDR3 extends over 16 amino acids. CDR1 and CDR2 (germline): LNHDA, SQIVND (reference sequence). CDR3 sequence: CASTTPGGQEIYGYTF. As DNA, the CDR3 is TGTGCCAGTACCACTCCAGGAGGACAGGAGATTTATGGCTACACCTTC.

This clone was picked up a small number of times. The chain is built from TRBV11-2 and TRBJ1-1; D remains ambiguous. V was cut by 1 base and J by 5 bases, with 5 bases left in between. The CDR3 runs 12 residues. Germline CDR1 is SGHAT and CDR2 is FQNNGV. The CDR3 coding sequence is TGTGCCAGCAGCTTAGGTCTTACTGAAGCTTTCTTT. Its translation: CASSLGLTEAFF.

V is TRBV27 and J is TRBJ2-5; the D gene is possibly TRBD2 (6 bases). The better agreement between TRBJ2-7 and the DNA end casts doubt on the J call. The germline V gene has CDR1 MNHEY and CDR2 SMNVEV (reference sequence). This CDR3 is built from 13 residues. CDR3 DNA sequence: TGTGCCAGCAGTCATGGACTAACCTACGAGCAGTACTTC. Amino acids: CASSHGLTYEQYF.

The count of this clone is one. This rearrangement joins TRBV5-1 to TRBJ2-7; no clear D gene. The CDR3 is 12 residues long. V was clipped by 4 bases and J by 1 base, with 6 bases between them. The germline CDR1 and CDR2 sequences are SGHRS and YFSETQ. The CDR3 DNA is TGCGCCAGCAGCCCAGGTTCCTACGAGCAGTACTTC. Protein: CASSPGSYEQYF. The variable domain in full, with the rest retrieved from reference TRBV5-1 and TRBJ2-7, is KAGVTQTPRYLIKTRGQQVTLSCSPISGHRSVSWYQQTPGQGLQFLFEYFSETQRNKGNFPGRFSGRQFSNSRSEMNVSTLELGDSALYLCASSPGSYEQYFGPGTRLTVT.

The rearrangement joins TRBV7-9 to TRBJ2-7, with TRBD2 identical over 9 bases. In germline, CDR1 is SEHNR, CDR2 FQNEAQ (reference sequence). J lost 3 bases, V lost 1 base, and 10 bases had no gene match. The length of the CDR3 is 17 residues. CDR3 in amino acids: CASSLGVAGGQGYEQYF. As DNA, the CDR3 is TGTGCCAGCAGCTTAGGTGTGGCGGGGGGGCAGGGCTACGAGCAGTACTTC.

This CDR3 reads CASSLSAGGRWNEQYF. The CDR3, as DNA: TGTGCCAGCAGTTTATCGGCAGGGGGCAGGTGGAACGAGCAGTACTTC. The J gene is TRBJ2-7, the V gene TRBV27; 8 positions agree with TRBD1. CDR3 size: 16 residues. J was trimmed by 5 bases and V by 0 bases; bases with no gene match: 9. From germline, CDR1 is MNHEY and CDR2 SMNVEV (reference sequence).

This clone showed up just a few times. The V gene is TRBV5-1, the J gene TRBJ2-1, with 13 nucleotides matching TRBD2. The length of the CDR3 is 20 residues. Per the germline V gene, CDR1 is SGHRS and CDR2 is YFSETQ. J lost 0 bases, V lost 3 bases, and 12 bases had no gene match. Here the CDR3 DNA reads TGCGCCAGCAGCTCCCAACCGGGACTAGCGGGGTCGAACTCCTACAATGAGCAGTTCTTC. Translation gives CASSSQPGLAGSNSYNEQFF.

V is TRBV5-6 and J is TRBJ1-1; D not certain. The V gene lost 4 bases and the J gene lost 8 bases, with 9 bases spanning the gap. The length of the CDR3 is 11 residues. In germline, CDR1 is SGHDT, CDR2 YYEEEE. The CDR3 region is CASSMHREAFF. For the CDR3, the DNA is TGTGCCAGCAGCATGCATAGAGAAGCTTTCTTT.

The chain carries TRBV30 and TRBJ2-3; 8 nucleotides match TRBD1. The CDR3 is made up of 14 amino acids. Germline assignment: CDR1 GTSNPN and CDR2 SVGIG (reference sequence). V was pared by 3 bases and J by 5 bases, with 7 bases of the junction left unmatched. The CDR3 spells CAWRYRGSGDTQYF. CDR3 DNA sequence: TGTGCCTGGAGATACAGGGGGAGTGGAGATACGCAGTATTTT.

The V gene is TRBV28, the J gene TRBJ2-7, with TRBD1 matching over 8 bases. V lost 5 bases to trimming and J lost 4 bases; unmatched junction nucleotides: 7. Germline CDR1 MDHEN, CDR2 SYDVKM. The CDR3 is 14 residues long. The CDR3 loop is CASSPWTGQYEQYF. CDR3 nucleotide sequence: TGTGCCAGCAGTCCCTGGACAGGGCAATACGAGCAGTACTTC.

The V gene is TRBV27, the J gene TRBJ2-3; D not resolved. CDR3 length: 14 residues. Trimming stripped 5 bases from V and 6 bases from J, with 15 bases between. In germline, CDR1 is MNHEY, CDR2 SMNVEV (reference sequence). The CDR3 loop reads CASSTILGLDTQYF. The DNA for the CDR3 is TGTGCCAGCAGTACCATTCTAGGCCTCGATACGCAGTATTTT.

The CDR3 loop reads CASSFGQGANTIYF. The CDR3 DNA is TGTGCCAGCAGCTTCGGGCAGGGGGCAAACACCATATATTTT. The rearrangement links TRBV11-3 to TRBJ1-3; 8 bases fit TRBD1. Germline V gene data show CDR1 as SGHNT and CDR2 as YENEEA. CDR3 size: 14 residues. Trimming removed 3 bases from V and 6 bases from J; junction bases left unmatched: 4.

V gene TRBV6-5 combines with J gene TRBJ1-1; TRBD1 aligns across 9 bases. The CDR3 length is 15 residues. V shed 6 bases and J 3 bases; nucleotides not matched to a gene: 8. The V gene's germline CDR1 is MNHEY and CDR2 SVGAGI. DNA for the CDR3: TGTGCCAGCAGACCCACAGGGGGCGCATACACTGAAGCTTTCTTT. This encodes CASRPTGGAYTEAFF.

The V and J genes are TRBV6-6 and TRBJ1-4; 7 nucleotides agree with TRBD1. This CDR3 comprises 15 residues. CDR1 and CDR2 from the germline V gene are MNHNY and SVGAGI (reference sequence). J gave up 5 bases and V 8 bases, and 11 bases lay outside the gene matches. The CDR3, as DNA: TGTGCCAGCGGGCCTAGACAGGGTAGGAATGAAAAACTGTTTTTT. It codes for CASGPRQGRNEKLFF.

This chain links TRBV13 with TRBJ2-7, with TRBD1 matching 7 bases. Trimming cost V 4 bases and J 2 bases; bases outside gene matches: 8. Per the germline V gene, CDR1 is PRHDT and CDR2 is FYEKMQ (reference sequence). The CDR3 is 15 residues long. The CDR3 is CASSSPGQPAYEQYF. The CDR3 DNA reads as TGTGCCAGCAGCTCACCGGGACAGCCGGCCTACGAGCAGTACTTC.

This rearrangement joins TRBV7-6 to TRBJ1-6, with D perhaps matching TRBD1 (5 bases). The V and J ends lost 1 base and 2 bases respectively, with 12 bases between them. Germline lookup yields CDR1 SGHVS and CDR2 FNYEAQ. The CDR3 covers 17 residues. CDR3 coding DNA: TGTGCCAGCAGCTTAGGGGGGGGGAATACCTATAATTCACCCCTCCACTTT. It specifies CASSLGGGNTYNSPLHF.

The chain employs TRBV6-5 and TRBJ1-1; D is unresolved. The CDR3 spans 14 residues. Trimming shortened V by 2 bases and J by 5 bases, and 12 bases separated the two germline ends. The germline CDR1 and CDR2 sequences are MNHEY and SVGAGI. In DNA form, the CDR3 reads TGTGCCAGCAGTTACATAGGGAGTAAGACTGAAGCTTTCTTT. Translating gives CASSYIGSKTEAFF.

The chain couples TRBV2 to TRBJ2-4, with 11 nucleotides matching TRBD2. The CDR3 loop spans 15 amino acids. V lost 0 bases, J lost 7 bases, and 2 bases stayed unmatched. Germline CDR1 SNHLY, CDR2 FYNNEI. CDR3 nucleotides: TGTGCCAGCAGTGAAGCATGGACTAGCGGGAACATTCAGTACTTC. Encoded protein: CASSEAWTSGNIQYF. Variable domain in full (rest from reference TRBV2 and TRBJ2-4): EPEVTQTPSHQVTQMGQEVILRCVPISNHLYFYWYRQILGQKVEFLVSFYNNEISEKSEIFDDQFSVERPDGSNFTLKIRSTKLEDSAMYFCASSEAWTSGNIQYFGAGTRLSVL.